The rows below give T cell receptor beta chains drawn from one sample of a study of patients and donors after allogeneic stem cell transplantation. TCRdb independently ran MiXCR on the RT-PCR reads; one entry per CDR3 protein. The sample has 150,000 to 250,000 distinct CDR3 sequences; 40% to 45% are singletons. Sequencing was done on a sample of blood, either unsorted or a sorted T cell fraction (not recorded which). The receptors stem from a human donor who was either an allogeneic HSCT recipient or a stem cell or donor lymphocyte infusion donor (not recorded which). It is not recorded whose cells these are; they may come from a transplant donor. The CDR3 runs from the conserved cysteine through the conserved F or W. Some rows have no size entry. The others give once, few or many, or a class for an expanded clone.

J gene	clone size	V gene	CDR3 protein
TRBJ2-1	-	TRBV9	CASSVESHNEQFF
TRBJ1-4	few	TRBV27	CASSSPGLNEKLFF
TRBJ1-5	few	TRBV6-4	CASRRQGPPQHF
TRBJ2-3	-	TRBV7-8	CASSSLGPQGDTQYF
TRBJ1-1	-	TRBV7-2	CASSEGPGGPEAFF
TRBJ2-1	-	TRBV4-3	CASSQKLAGATGNEQFF
TRBJ1-1	once	TRBV4-2	CASSQGYRENTEAFF
TRBJ1-1	few	TRBV2	CASSVENTEAFF
TRBJ2-7	-	TRBV28	CASSFPTSGTFYEQYF
TRBJ2-4	few	TRBV29-1	CSVVSLNIQYF
TRBJ2-5	-	TRBV5-5	CASSLNRGPGETQYF
TRBJ1-1	-	TRBV15	CATSLDRGDTEAFF
TRBJ1-1	-	TRBV5-1	CASSEGQGGTTEAFF
TRBJ2-3	few	TRBV9	CASSVKIGGSYTQYF
TRBJ1-1	few	TRBV5-1	CASSFRGVINTEAFF
TRBJ2-1	-	TRBV2	CAGSYNEQFF
TRBJ1-2	-	TRBV24-1	CATSEGARDYGYTF
TRBJ2-7	-	TRBV3-1	CASSQDSFSYEQYF
TRBJ1-5	-	TRBV18	CASSPDRAQPQHF
TRBJ1-1	-	TRBV7-2	CDSSLARQTVLMNTEAFF
TRBJ2-1	-	TRBV12-3/TRBV12-4	CASSFTAAGGNGQFF
TRBJ1-1	-	TRBV9	CASSAHLGGEAFF
TRBJ1-2	once	TRBV7-2	CASSLQQGAHYGYTF
TRBJ1-3	few	TRBV7-8	CASSLESSGNTIYF
TRBJ1-1	-	TRBV7-9	CASSLAGLISREAFF
TRBJ1-2	-	TRBV10-3	CAIRGTGAVRGYTF
TRBJ2-7	-	TRBV27	CASSFAGGTYEQYF
TRBJ2-2	-	TRBV7-2	CASSFGLAGDTGELFF
TRBJ2-1	-	TRBV28	CASSLLYNEQFF
TRBJ2-7	-	TRBV29-1	CSGRGRSAYEQYF